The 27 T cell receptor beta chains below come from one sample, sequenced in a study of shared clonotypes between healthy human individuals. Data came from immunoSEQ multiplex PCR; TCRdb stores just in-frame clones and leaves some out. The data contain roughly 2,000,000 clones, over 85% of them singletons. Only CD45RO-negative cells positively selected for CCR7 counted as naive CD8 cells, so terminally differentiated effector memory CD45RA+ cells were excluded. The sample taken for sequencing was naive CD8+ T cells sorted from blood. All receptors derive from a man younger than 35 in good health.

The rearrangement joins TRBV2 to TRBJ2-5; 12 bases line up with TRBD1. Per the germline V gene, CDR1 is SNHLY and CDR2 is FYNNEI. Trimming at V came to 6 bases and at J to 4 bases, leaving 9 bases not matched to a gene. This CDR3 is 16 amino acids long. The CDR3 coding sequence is TGTGCCAGCAGCCAAGGGACAGGGGGCGAGGGAGAGACCCAGTACTTC. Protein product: CASSQGTGGEGETQYF.

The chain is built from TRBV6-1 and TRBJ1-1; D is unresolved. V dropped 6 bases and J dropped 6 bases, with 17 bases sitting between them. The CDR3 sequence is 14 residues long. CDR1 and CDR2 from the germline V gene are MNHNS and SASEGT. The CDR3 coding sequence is TGTGCCAGCAGGATAGGCCTCGAGTCCCCTGAAGCTTTCTTT. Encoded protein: CASRIGLESPEAFF.

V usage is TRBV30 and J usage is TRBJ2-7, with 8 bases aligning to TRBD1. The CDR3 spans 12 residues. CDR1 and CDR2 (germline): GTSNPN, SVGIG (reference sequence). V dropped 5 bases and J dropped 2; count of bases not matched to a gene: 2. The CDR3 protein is CAWGQGPYEQYF. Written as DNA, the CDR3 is TGTGCCTGGGGACAGGGTCCCTACGAGCAGTACTTC.

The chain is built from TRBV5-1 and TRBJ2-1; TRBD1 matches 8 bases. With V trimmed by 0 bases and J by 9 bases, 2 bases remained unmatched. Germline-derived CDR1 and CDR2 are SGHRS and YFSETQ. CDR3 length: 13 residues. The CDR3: CASSLAGGVEQFF. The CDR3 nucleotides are TGCGCCAGCAGCTTGGCAGGGGGCGTTGAGCAGTTCTTC.

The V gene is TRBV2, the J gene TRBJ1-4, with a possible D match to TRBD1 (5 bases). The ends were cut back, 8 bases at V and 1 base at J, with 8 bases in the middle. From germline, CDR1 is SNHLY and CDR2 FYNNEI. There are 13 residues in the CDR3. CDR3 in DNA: TGTGCCAGCGGGGCAGGAACTAATGAAAAACTGTTTTTT. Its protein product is CASGAGTNEKLFF.

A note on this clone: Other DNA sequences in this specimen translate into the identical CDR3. CDR3 protein: CASSLGLAGDNEQFF. CDR3 nucleotide sequence: TGTGCCAGCAGCCTCGGACTAGCGGGAGATAATGAGCAGTTCTTC. The rearrangement links TRBV7-9 to TRBJ2-1, with 13 nucleotides matching TRBD2. The CDR3 consists of 15 residues. The junction had 5 bases not matched to a gene; V was cut back by 5 bases and J by 7 bases. The germline gives CDR1 SEHNR, CDR2 FQNEAQ (reference sequence).

In DNA form, the CDR3 reads TGTGCCAGTAAACCCACAGGGTATATCGAGCAGTACTTC. Its protein product is CASKPTGYIEQYF. This rearrangement joins TRBV19 to TRBJ2-7; a weak D match, TRBD1 (6 bases). Trimming removed 7 bases from V and 6 bases from J, with 16 bases in between. Germline CDR1 reads LNHDA; CDR2 reads SQIVND (reference sequence). This CDR3 contains 13 residues.

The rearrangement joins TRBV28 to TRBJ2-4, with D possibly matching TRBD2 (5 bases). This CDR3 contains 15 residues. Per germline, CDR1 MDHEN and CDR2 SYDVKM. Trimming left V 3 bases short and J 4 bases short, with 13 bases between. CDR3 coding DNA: TGTGCCAGCAGTTTCTTCGGGGATAATAAAAACATTCAGTACTTC. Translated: CASSFFGDNKNIQYF.

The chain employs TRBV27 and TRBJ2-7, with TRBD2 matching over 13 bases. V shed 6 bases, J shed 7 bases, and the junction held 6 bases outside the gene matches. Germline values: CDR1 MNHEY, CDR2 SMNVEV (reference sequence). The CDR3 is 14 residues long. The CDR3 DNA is TGTGCCAGCAGGGCCGGGGGACTAGCGGGGGAGCAGTACTTC. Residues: CASRAGGLAGEQYF.

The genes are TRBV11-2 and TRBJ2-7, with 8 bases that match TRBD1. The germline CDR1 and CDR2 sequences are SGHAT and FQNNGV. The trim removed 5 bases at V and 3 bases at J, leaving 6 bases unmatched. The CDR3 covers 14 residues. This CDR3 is CASSLGQGFYEQYF. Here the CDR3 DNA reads TGTGCCAGCAGCCTAGGACAGGGATTCTACGAGCAGTACTTC.

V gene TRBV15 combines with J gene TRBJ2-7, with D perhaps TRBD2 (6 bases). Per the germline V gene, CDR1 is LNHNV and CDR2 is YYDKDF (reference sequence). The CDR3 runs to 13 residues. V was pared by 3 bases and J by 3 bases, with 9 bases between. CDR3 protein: CATSSRLGYEQYF. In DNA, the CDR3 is TGTGCCACCAGCAGCAGACTAGGCTACGAGCAGTACTTC.

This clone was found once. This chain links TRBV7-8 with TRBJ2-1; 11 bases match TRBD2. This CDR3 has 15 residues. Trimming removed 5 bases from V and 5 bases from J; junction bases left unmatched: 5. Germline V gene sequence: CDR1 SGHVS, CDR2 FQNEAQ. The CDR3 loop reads CASSTLAGGNNEQFF. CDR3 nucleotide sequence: TGTGCCAGCAGCACGCTAGCGGGGGGAAACAATGAGCAGTTCTTC.

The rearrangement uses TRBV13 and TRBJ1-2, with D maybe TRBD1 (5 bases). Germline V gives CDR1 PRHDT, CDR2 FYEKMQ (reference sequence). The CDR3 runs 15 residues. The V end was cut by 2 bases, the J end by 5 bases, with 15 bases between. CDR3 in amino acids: CASSLRGQGSYGYTF. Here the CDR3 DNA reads TGTGCCAGCAGCTTACGGGGCCAGGGAAGTTATGGCTACACCTTC.

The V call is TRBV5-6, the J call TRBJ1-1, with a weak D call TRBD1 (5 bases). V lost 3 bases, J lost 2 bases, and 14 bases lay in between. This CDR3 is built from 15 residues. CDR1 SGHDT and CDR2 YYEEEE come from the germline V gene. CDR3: CASSWGTLGNTEAFF. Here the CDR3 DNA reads TGTGCCAGCAGCTGGGGGACTCTGGGAAACACTGAAGCTTTCTTT.

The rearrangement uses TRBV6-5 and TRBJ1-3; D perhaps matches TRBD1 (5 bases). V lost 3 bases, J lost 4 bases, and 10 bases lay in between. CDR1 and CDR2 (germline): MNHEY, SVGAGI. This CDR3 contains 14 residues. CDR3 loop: CASSYGGEGNTIYF. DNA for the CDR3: TGTGCCAGCAGTTATGGAGGGGAGGGAAACACCATATATTTT.

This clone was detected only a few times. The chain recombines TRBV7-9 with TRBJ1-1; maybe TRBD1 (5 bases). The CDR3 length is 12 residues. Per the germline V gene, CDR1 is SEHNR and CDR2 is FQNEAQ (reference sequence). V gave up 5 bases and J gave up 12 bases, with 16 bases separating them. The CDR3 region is CASSLGTQGTFF. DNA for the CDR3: TGTGCCAGCAGCCTCGGGACCCAAGGAACTTTCTTT.

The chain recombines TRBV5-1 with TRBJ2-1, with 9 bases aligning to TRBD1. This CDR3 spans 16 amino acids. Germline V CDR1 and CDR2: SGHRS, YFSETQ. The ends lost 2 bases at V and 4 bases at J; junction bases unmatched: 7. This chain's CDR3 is CASSLAPGQGYNEQFF. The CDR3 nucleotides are TGCGCCAGCAGCTTAGCTCCGGGACAGGGATACAATGAGCAGTTCTTC.

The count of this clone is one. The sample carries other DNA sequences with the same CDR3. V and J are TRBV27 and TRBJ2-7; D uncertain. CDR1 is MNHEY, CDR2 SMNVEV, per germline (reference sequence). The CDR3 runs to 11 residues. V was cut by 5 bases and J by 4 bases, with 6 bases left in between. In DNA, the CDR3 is TGTGCCAGCAGTATGGGATACGAGCAGTACTTC. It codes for CASSMGYEQYF.

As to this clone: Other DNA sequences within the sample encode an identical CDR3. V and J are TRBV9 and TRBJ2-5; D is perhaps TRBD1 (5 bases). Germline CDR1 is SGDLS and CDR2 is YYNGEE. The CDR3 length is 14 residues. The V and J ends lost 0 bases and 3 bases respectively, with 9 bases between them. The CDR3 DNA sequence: TGTGCCAGCAGCGTAGCAGGGTTAGAAGAGACCCAGTACTTC. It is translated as CASSVAGLEETQYF. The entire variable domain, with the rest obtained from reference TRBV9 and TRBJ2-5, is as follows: DSGVTQTPKHLITATGQRVTLRCSPRSGDLSVYWYQQSLDQGLQFLIQYYNGEERAKGNILERFSAQQFPDLHSELNLSSLELGDSALYFCASSVAGLEETQYFGPGTRLLVL.

In DNA, the CDR3 is TGCGCCAGCAGCGAGAGGGACAAACCCCCCGATGGCTACACCTTC. Its translation: CASSERDKPPDGYTF. The chain carries TRBV5-1 and TRBJ1-2; D is perhaps TRBD1 (6 bases). The ends were cut back, 4 bases at V and 6 bases at J, with 19 bases in the middle. The germline V gene encodes CDR1 SGHRS and CDR2 YFSETQ. This CDR3 spans 15 amino acids.

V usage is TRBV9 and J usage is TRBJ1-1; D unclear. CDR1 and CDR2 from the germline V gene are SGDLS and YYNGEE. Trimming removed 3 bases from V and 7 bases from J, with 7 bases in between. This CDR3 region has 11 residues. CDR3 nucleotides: TGTGCCAGCAGCGGAGACGGTGAAGCTTTCTTT. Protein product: CASSGDGEAFF.

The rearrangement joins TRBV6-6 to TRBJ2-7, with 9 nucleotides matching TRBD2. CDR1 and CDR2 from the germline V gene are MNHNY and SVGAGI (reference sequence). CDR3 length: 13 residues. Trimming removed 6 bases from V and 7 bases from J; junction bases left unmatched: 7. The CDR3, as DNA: TGTGCCAGCAGCACAGCGGGGGGATGGGAGCAGTACTTC. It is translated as CASSTAGGWEQYF.

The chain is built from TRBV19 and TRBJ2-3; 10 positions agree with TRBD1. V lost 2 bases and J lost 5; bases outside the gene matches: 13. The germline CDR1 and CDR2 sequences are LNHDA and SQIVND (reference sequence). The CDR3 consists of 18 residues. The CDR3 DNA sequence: TGTGCCAGTAGTATATTGGGTAGGACAGGGGGTTTTGAAGATACGCAGTATTTT. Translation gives CASSILGRTGGFEDTQYF.

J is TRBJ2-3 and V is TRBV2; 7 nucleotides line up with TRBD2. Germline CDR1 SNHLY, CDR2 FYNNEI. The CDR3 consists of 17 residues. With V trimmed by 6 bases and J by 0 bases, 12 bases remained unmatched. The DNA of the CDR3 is TGTGCCAGCAGAGTCATCCTAGCGGCCGCTAGCACAGATACGCAGTATTTT. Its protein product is CASRVILAAASTDTQYF.

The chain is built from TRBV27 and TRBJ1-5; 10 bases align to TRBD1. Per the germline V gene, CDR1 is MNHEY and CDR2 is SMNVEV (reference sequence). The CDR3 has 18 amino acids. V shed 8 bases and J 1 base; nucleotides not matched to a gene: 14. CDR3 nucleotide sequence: TGTGCCAGCTCCCCCGGGACAGGGGAATTTTGGAGCAATCAGCCCCAGCATTTT. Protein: CASSPGTGEFWSNQPQHF.

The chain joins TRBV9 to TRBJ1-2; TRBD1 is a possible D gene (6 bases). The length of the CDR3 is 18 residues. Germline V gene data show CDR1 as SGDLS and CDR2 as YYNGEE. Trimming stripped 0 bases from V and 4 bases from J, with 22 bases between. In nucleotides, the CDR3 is TGTGCCAGCAGCGTAGCTAACAGGGTAGTAAATCCGCCCTATGGCTACACCTTC. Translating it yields CASSVANRVVNPPYGYTF. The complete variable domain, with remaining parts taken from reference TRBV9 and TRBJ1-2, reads DSGVTQTPKHLITATGQRVTLRCSPRSGDLSVYWYQQSLDQGLQFLIQYYNGEERAKGNILERFSAQQFPDLHSELNLSSLELGDSALYFCASSVANRVVNPPYGYTFGSGTRLTVV.

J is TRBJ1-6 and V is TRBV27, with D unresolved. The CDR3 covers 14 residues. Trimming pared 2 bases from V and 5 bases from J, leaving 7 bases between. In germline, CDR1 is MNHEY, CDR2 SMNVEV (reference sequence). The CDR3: CASSLEGDNSPLHF. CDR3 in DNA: TGTGCCAGCAGTTTAGAGGGTGATAATTCACCCCTCCACTTT.